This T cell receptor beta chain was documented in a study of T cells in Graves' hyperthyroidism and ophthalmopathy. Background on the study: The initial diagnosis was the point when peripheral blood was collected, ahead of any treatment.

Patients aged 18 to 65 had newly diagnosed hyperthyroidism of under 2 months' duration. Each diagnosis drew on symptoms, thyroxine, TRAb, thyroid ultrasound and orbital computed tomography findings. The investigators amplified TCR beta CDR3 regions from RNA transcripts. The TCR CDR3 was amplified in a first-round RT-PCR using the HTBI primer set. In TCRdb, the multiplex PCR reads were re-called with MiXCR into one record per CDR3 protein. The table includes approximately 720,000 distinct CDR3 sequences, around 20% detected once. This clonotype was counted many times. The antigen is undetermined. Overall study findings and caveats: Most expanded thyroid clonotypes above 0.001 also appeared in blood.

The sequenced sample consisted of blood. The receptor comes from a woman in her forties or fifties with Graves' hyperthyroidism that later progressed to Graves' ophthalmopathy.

The CDR3 here is CASSQSPGQGNGYTF. The DNA for the CDR3 is TGTGCCAGCAGCCAAAGCCCGGGACAGGGGAATGGCTACACCTTC. The J gene is TRBJ1-2, the V gene TRBV3-1; 10 bases are shared with TRBD1. V lost 2 bases and J lost 6; bases outside the gene matches: 6. Germline CDR1 LGHDT, CDR2 YNNKEL (reference sequence). The CDR3 is made up of 15 amino acids.